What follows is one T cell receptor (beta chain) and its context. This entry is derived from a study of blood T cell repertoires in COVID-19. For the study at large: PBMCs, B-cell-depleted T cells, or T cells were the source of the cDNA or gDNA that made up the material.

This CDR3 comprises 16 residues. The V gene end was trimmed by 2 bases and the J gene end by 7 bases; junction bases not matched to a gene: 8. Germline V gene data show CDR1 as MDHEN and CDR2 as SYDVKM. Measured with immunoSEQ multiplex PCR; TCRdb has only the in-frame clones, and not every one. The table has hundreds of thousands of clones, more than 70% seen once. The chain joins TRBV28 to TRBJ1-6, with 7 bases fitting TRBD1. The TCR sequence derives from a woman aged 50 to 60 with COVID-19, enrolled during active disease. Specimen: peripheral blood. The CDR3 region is CASSLEGAGENSPLHF. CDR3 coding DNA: TGTGCCAGCAGTTTAGAGGGGGCGGGCGAGAATTCACCCCTCCACTTT.